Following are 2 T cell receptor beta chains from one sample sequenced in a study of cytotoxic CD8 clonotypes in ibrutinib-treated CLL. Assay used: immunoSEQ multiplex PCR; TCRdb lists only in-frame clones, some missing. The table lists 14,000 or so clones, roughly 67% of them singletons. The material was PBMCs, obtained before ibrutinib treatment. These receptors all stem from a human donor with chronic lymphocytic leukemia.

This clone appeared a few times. CDR3 nucleotide sequence: TGTGCCAGCAGCTTAGAATTGGGAAGGGACGACGGCTACACCTTC. Translating gives CASSLELGRDDGYTF. The rearrangement joins TRBV7-9 to TRBJ1-2; possible D gene TRBD1, 5 bases. Trimming shortened V by 1 base and J by 8 bases, and 17 bases separated the two germline ends. Germline assignment: CDR1 SEHNR and CDR2 FQNEAQ (reference sequence). The CDR3 sequence is 15 residues long.

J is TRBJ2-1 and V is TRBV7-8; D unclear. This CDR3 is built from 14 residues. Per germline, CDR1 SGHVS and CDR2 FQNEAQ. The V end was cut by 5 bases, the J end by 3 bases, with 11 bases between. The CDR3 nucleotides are TGTGCCAGCAGCCCTACTGGGTTCTACAATGAGCAGTTCTTC. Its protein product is CASSPTGFYNEQFF.